The clone carrying this TCR beta chain appeared a single time. These data come from a study of memory CD4+ T cells and cytomegalovirus serostatus. The sort gate was single viable CD3+CD4+CD8-CD45RO+ cells for memory CD4+ T cells. Serum IgG to CMV pp150, pp28, p38 and p52 defined serostatus. After thawing, CD4+ T cells were positively selected. In the authors' workflow: After removing out-of-frame reads, around 2,100,000 distinct TCRbeta sequences remained. TCRdb's table, derived via immunoSEQ multiplex PCR, lists solely in-frame clones and lacks some. That table is the source of V, J and clone size, and D and trimming were worked out from the DNA. There are some 57,000 clones in the sample; around 80% occur only once, and about 0.86% lies in the top ten. The germline gives CDR1 MNHNS, CDR2 SASEGT. Unmatched junction bases numbered 4, after V lost 4 bases and J lost 4 bases. CDR3 length equals 14 residues.

The sample was memory CD4+ T cells from blood. The clonotype was recovered from an adult in good health and CMV-seronegative. The J gene is TRBJ2-5, the V gene TRBV6-1, with TRBD2 identical over 9 bases. The CDR3 DNA reads as TGTGCCAGCAGTGGATTAGCGGGAGTAGAGACCCAGTACTTC. This gives the protein CASSGLAGVETQYF.